This passage covers 9 T cell receptor beta chains from one sample sequenced in a study of blood T cells in healthy people across ages. Using a J-beta primer mix together with a sample-barcoded 5' primer, a second PCR was run for roughly 6 to 12 cycles. A single record per CDR3 protein comes from TCRdb applying MiXCR to the 5' RACE reads. Counted here are more than 500,000 distinct CDR3 sequences, about 26% occurring once; the ten biggest clones make up around a sixth. Sequences were obtained from blood. The receptors originated from a woman between 70 and 85 years old in good health.

The chain employs TRBV12-3 or TRBV12-4 and TRBJ2-3; TRBD2 matches 9 bases. J gave up 3 bases and V 4 bases, and 5 bases lay outside the gene matches. CDR3 size: 15 residues. CDR3 nucleotides: TGTGCCAGCAGTTCTAGCGGGGTTAGAACAGATACGCAGTATTTT. Amino acid sequence: CASSSSGVRTDTQYF.

The chain joins TRBV4-3 to TRBJ2-1; D might be TRBD1 (6 bases). The CDR3 spans 17 residues. The V end was cut by 1 base, the J end by 0 bases, with 13 bases between. The germline CDR1 and CDR2 sequences are LGHNA and YSLEER. The CDR3 DNA reads TGCGCCAGCAGCCAAGGACTGGGGGCGAGCTCCTACAATGAGCAGTTCTTC. Translated, it gives CASSQGLGASSYNEQFF.

The chain's CDR3 is CASSPQQRYNEQFF. The DNA of the CDR3 is TGTGCCAGCTCACCTCAACAGAGATACAATGAGCAGTTCTTC. The chain links TRBV18 to TRBJ2-1; D gene unclear. V was cut by 3 bases and J by 4 bases, with 10 bases left in between. CDR3 length equals 14 residues. CDR1 is KGHSH and CDR2 is LQKENI in the germline V gene. Together with reference TRBV18 and TRBJ2-1, the CDR3 gives the full variable domain: NAGVMQNPRHLVRRRGQEARLRCSPMKGHSHVYWYRQLPEEGLKFMVYLQKENIIDESGMPKERFSAEFPKEGPSILRIQQVVRGDSAAYFCASSPQQRYNEQFFGPGTRLTVL.

The genes are TRBV15 and TRBJ2-5; D perhaps matches TRBD2 (6 bases). V lost 4 bases to trimming and J lost 3 bases, with 12 bases between them. The V gene's germline CDR1 is LNHNV and CDR2 YYDKDF (reference sequence). The CDR3 runs 14 residues. CDR3 amino acids: CATSNHWGEETQYF. CDR3 coding DNA: TGTGCCACCAGCAACCACTGGGGGGAAGAGACCCAGTACTTC.

The gene calls are TRBV7-2 and TRBJ1-5; tentative D call: TRBD1 (5 bases). With 4 bases removed from V and 9 bases from J, the gap between germline ends came to 13 bases. CDR3 length: 13 residues. Germline V gene lookup returns CDR1 SGHTA and CDR2 FQGNSA. The CDR3 reads CASSYVQGGPQHF. Here the CDR3 DNA reads TGTGCCAGCAGCTACGTCCAGGGCGGGCCCCAGCATTTT.

This chain uses TRBV6-5 with TRBJ1-4; D is undetermined. CDR1 and CDR2 (germline): MNHEY, SVGAGI. The CDR3 totals 16 residues. The V end lost 0 bases, the J end lost 12 bases, and 20 bases lay between the germline ends. The DNA for the CDR3 is TGTGCCAGCAGTTACTCTTTTCTGGCGGACCTCCCCGAACTGTTTTTT. Protein: CASSYSFLADLPELFF.

The V and J genes are TRBV4-1 and TRBJ2-1; 10 bases map to TRBD2. Per germline, CDR1 MGHRA and CDR2 YSYEKL. J lost 4 bases, V lost 4 bases, and 7 bases had no gene match. CDR3 length equals 16 residues. The DNA of the CDR3 is TGCGCCAGCAGCCTTAGAACTAGCGGGGAATACAATGAGCAGTTCTTC. Its translation: CASSLRTSGEYNEQFF.

Only a few counts were recorded for this clonotype. This chain uses TRBV6-5 with TRBJ2-5, with unresolved D. The CDR3 totals 14 residues. V lost 5 bases, J lost 2 bases, and 12 bases lay in between. Germline-derived CDR1 and CDR2 are MNHEY and SVGAGI. The CDR3 DNA reads as TGTGCCAGCAGTCTACAACTCAATCAAGAGACCCAGTACTTC. Translating it yields CASSLQLNQETQYF.

The table lists this clonotype with a count of one. A single base separates this from a much larger clone, so it may be a read error. This chain links TRBV7-2 with TRBJ2-3, with D perhaps being TRBD1 or TRBD2 (7 bases each). Germline V lookup: CDR1 SGHTA, CDR2 FQGNSA. Trimming left V 3 bases short and J 5 bases short, with 12 bases between. The CDR3 loop spans 14 amino acids. The CDR3 nucleotides read TGTGCCAGCAGCTTCCAGGGGGGGGGAGATACGCAGTATTTT. Residues: CASSFQGGGDTQYF. Together with reference TRBV7-2 and TRBJ2-3, the CDR3 gives the full variable domain: GAGVSQSPSNKVTEKGKDVELRCDPISGHTALYWYRQSLGQGLEFLIYFQGNSAPDKSGLPSDRFSAERTGGSVSTLTIQRTQQEDSAVYLCASSFQGGGDTQYFGPGTRLTVL.